This TCR beta chain emerged from a study of shared clonotypes between healthy human individuals. Profiled with immunoSEQ multiplex PCR; TCRdb holds only in-frame clones, not every one. The table has hundreds of thousands of clones, around 73% seen once; the top ten hold 1.5% to 2%. The ends were cut back, 11 bases at V and 7 bases at J, with 27 bases in the middle. The germline gives CDR1 MNHNS, CDR2 SASEGT. CDR3 length: 15 amino acids. Sequencing used memory CD4+ T cells sorted from blood. Subset described: CD45RA-negative fraction. V and J are TRBV6-1 and TRBJ2-7; possibly TRBD1 or TRBD2 for D (5 bases each). This receptor was obtained from a woman in her twenties or thirties in good health. CDR3 amino acids: CAGKVTGTGVGEQYF. The CDR3, as DNA: TGTGCCGGCAAAGTAACCGGGACCGGGGTGGGGGAGCAGTACTTC.